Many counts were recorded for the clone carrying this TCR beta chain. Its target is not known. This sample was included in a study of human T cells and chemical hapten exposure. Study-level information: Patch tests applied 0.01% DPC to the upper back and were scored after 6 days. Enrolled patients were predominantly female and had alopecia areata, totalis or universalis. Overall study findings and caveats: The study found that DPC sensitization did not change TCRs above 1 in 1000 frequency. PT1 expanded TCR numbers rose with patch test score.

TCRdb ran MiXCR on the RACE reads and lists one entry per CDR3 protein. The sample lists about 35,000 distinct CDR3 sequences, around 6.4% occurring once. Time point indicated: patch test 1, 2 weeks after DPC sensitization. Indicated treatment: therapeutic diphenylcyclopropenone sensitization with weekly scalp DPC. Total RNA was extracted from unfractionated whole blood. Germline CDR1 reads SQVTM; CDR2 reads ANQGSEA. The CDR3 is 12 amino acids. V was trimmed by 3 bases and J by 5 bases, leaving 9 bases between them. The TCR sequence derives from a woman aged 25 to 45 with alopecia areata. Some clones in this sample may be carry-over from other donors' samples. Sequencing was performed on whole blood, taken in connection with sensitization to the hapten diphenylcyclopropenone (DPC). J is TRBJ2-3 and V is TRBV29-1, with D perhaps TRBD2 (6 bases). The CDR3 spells CSVDQGGDTQYF. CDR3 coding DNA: TGCAGCGTTGATCAGGGAGGAGATACGCAGTATTTT.